Below, 12 T cell receptor beta chains from the same sample are listed, as sequenced in a study of T-cell memory formation after mild COVID-19 (dated by TCRdb to 2020 to 2023). Library construction relied on 5' RACE. TCRdb names Illumina NovaSeq 6000 as the instrument used. TCRdb applied fastp at Q25 and MiXCR to the public reads, then kept only in-frame beta chains. CDR3 protein sequences are deduplicated, and each keeps its most common genes and DNA. Within this sample are approximately 170,000 distinct CDR3 sequences, with 10% to 15% of them counted one time only. Jointly, the top ten make up more than 3% of the sample. Sequencing was carried out using PBMCs or a T cell subset sorted from them (not recorded which). Source of these receptors: a man younger than 30 who had mild COVID-19 (a few samples of this study predate the infection). The sample titles of this study are shuffled in the database, so cell type and time point are left out; the donor was told from shared clones.

This chain uses TRBV9 with TRBJ1-1; D remains ambiguous. V lost 0 bases to trimming and J lost 5 bases, with 11 bases between them. The CDR3 is 14 amino acids. Germline V gives CDR1 SGDLS, CDR2 YYNGEE. DNA for the CDR3: TGTGCCAGCAGCGTAGCGTCCGGAGGGACTGAAGCTTTCTTT. Its translation is CASSVASGGTEAFF.

This rearrangement joins TRBV4-2 to TRBJ1-2, with unresolved D. The CDR3 has 13 residues. The germline V gene encodes CDR1 LGHNA and CDR2 YNFKEQ. Trimming took 1 base from V and 5 from J, leaving 8 bases between them. CDR3 amino acids: CASSQVGRYGYTF. DNA of the CDR3: TGTGCCAGCAGCCAAGTGGGTCGATATGGCTACACCTTC.

The chain carries TRBV24-1 and TRBJ2-2, with 12 nucleotides matching TRBD2. Germline V gene data show CDR1 as KGHDR and CDR2 as SFDVKD. The CDR3 runs 17 residues. V lost 4 bases to trimming and J lost 5 bases; unmatched junction nucleotides: 7. CDR3 loop: CATSDTLAGGRTGELFF. For the CDR3, the DNA is TGTGCCACCAGTGACACGCTAGCGGGGGGGCGGACCGGGGAGCTGTTTTTT.

The V gene is TRBV25-1, the J gene TRBJ1-1; D gene unclear. V was pared by 4 bases and J by 6 bases, with 12 bases between. Germline CDR1 is MGHDK and CDR2 is SYGVNS. The CDR3 is 13 residues long. CDR3 in DNA: TGTGCCAGCAGTGTTAGCCGTAGCGCTGAAGCTTTCTTT. Its translation is CASSVSRSAEAFF.

The genes are TRBV21-1 and TRBJ1-2; the DNA was not used to check the table's D call, TRBD1. TRBV21-1 counts as a pseudogene. The CDR3 runs 16 residues. This CDR3 reads CASSKTLLTGNGGYTF. The CDR3 DNA follows: TGTGCCAGCAGCAAAACTCTTTTGACAGGGAACGGAGGCTACACCTTC.

The table lists this clonotype with a few counts. The V call is TRBV5-5, the J call TRBJ2-7; D not resolved. This CDR3 is built from 14 residues. Germline V gene sequence: CDR1 SGHKS, CDR2 YYEKEE (reference sequence). V was shortened by 5 bases and J by 1 base, with 13 bases between the two germline ends. CDR3 bases: TGTGCCAGCAGTTTTGTCAGCACTTCCTACGAGCAGTACTTC. This encodes CASSFVSTSYEQYF.

This clonotype showed up just a few times. The chain couples TRBV5-5 to TRBJ2-6; D is perhaps TRBD2 (5 bases). The CDR3 length is 13 residues. The V and J ends lost 5 bases and 4 bases respectively, with 7 bases between them. Germline V gives CDR1 SGHKS, CDR2 YYEKEE (reference sequence). DNA for the CDR3: TGTGCCAGCAGACTAGGAGGGGCCAACGTCCTGACTTTC. As protein: CASRLGGANVLTF.

This chain uses TRBV20-1 with TRBJ2-1; D gene unclear. Trimming left V 5 bases short and J 8 bases short, with 10 bases between. Looked up from germline, CDR1 is DFQATT and CDR2 is SNEGSKA (reference sequence). The length of the CDR3 is 11 residues. DNA for the CDR3: TGCAGTGCTCAAAAGTTGGATGAGCAGTTCTTC. Protein product: CSAQKLDEQFF.

There are a few counts of this clonotype. The chain joins TRBV27 to TRBJ1-1; no reliable D call. Between the trimmed V and J ends, which lost 4 bases and 1 base, there was a span of 7 bases. The CDR3 extends over 13 amino acids. Germline CDR1 MNHEY, CDR2 SMNVEV (reference sequence). CDR3 amino acids: CASSWLPNTEAFF. CDR3 nucleotides: TGTGCCAGCAGTTGGCTCCCGAACACTGAAGCTTTCTTT.

This chain links TRBV5-6 with TRBJ1-5; D call uncertain. Germline V gene data show CDR1 as SGHDT and CDR2 as YYEEEE. The CDR3 loop spans 14 amino acids. Trimming removed 4 bases from V and 3 bases from J, with 11 bases in between. The DNA of the CDR3 is TGTGCCAGCAGCCCCCGCGGGAACAATCAGCCCCAGCATTTT. Translating gives CASSPRGNNQPQHF.

The table lists this clonotype with a few counts. The chain has TRBV2 and TRBJ2-2, with 7 positions matching TRBD2. J was trimmed by 7 bases and V by 7 bases; bases with no gene match: 6. The CDR3 is 13 amino acids. Germline V lookup: CDR1 SNHLY, CDR2 FYNNEI. The CDR3, as DNA: TGTGCCAGCAACCGTCGGGGGGTCGGGGAGCTGTTTTTT. This gives the protein CASNRRGVGELFF.

Only a few counts were recorded for this clonotype. V gene TRBV20-1 combines with J gene TRBJ1-6; a possible D gene is TRBD1 (6 bases). CDR3 length: 15 amino acids. Between the trimmed V and J ends, which lost 4 bases and 9 bases, there was a span of 19 bases. Per germline, CDR1 DFQATT and CDR2 SNEGSKA (reference sequence). Here the CDR3 DNA reads TGCAGTGCTACCGTCGGGGCAGGGGCGGGTTCACCCCTCCACTTT. It encodes CSATVGAGAGSPLHF.